The rows below give T cell receptor beta chains drawn from one sample of a study of OX40 agonist ivuxolimab in advanced cancers. Sequenced by immunoSEQ multiplex PCR; TCRdb stores in-frame clones only, minus some. The sample contains some 85,000 clones, more than 70% of which appear only once. The material sequenced was CD4+ or CD8+ T cells sorted from blood, taken in a trial of the OX40 agonist ivuxolimab. These TCRs come from an adult with an advanced solid tumor such as melanoma, head and neck, liver or kidney cancer. CDR3s include the opening cysteine and the closing phenylalanine or tryptophan. Fields, in order: clone size, V gene, J gene, D gene, CDR3 protein, CDR3 DNA. D genes are given only for firm matches. Some rows mark clone size as missing; the rest say once, few, many or name a class of expanded clone.

-	TRBV10-3	TRBJ2-3	-	CAISFAGDRGDTQYF	TGTGCCATCAGTTTCGCAGGGGACCGAGGGGATACGCAGTATTTT
-	TRBV6-1	TRBJ1-5	TRBD1	CASRDRGGGNQPQHF	TGTGCCAGCAGGGACAGGGGTGGGGGCAATCAGCCCCAGCATTTT
-	TRBV11-2	TRBJ2-1	-	CASSFGGTQSYNEQFF	TGTGCCAGCAGTTTCGGAGGGACTCAGTCCTACAATGAGCAGTTCTTC
-	TRBV2	TRBJ2-2	-	CASSEAGELFF	TGTGCCAGCAGTGAGGCCGGGGAGCTGTTTTTT
-	TRBV5-1	TRBJ2-6	-	CASSPYSGANVLTF	TGCGCCAGCAGCCCTTACTCTGGGGCCAACGTCCTGACTTTC
-	TRBV2	TRBJ2-5	TRBD2	CASSALAGKETQYF	TGTGCCAGCAGTGCTCTAGCGGGAAAAGAGACCCAGTACTTC
once	TRBV5-1	TRBJ2-3	-	CASSLQTGPTITSTDTQYF	TGCGCCAGCAGCCTACAAACCGGGCCGACTATCACTAGCACAGATACGCAGTATTTT
-	TRBV2	TRBJ1-5	-	CASNKGMIDQPQHF	TGTGCCAGCAATAAAGGTATGATTGACCAGCCCCAGCATTTT
-	TRBV4-3	TRBJ2-3	-	CASSQEMTDTQYF	TGCGCCAGCAGCCAAGAGATGACAGATACGCAGTATTTT
-	TRBV29-1	TRBJ1-3	TRBD1	CSAGGGSRGNTIYF	TGCAGCGCAGGGGGGGGCAGTCGAGGAAACACCATATATTTT
-	TRBV7-9	TRBJ2-2	-	CASSLLATGELFF	TGTGCCAGCAGCTTACTGGCCACCGGGGAGCTGTTTTTT
-	TRBV30	TRBJ1-1	-	CAWTEGSMGTEAFF	TGTGCCTGGACCGAAGGCTCCATGGGCACTGAAGCTTTCTTT
-	TRBV20-1	TRBJ2-1	-	CSLVNNEQFF	TGCAGCCTAGTAAATAATGAGCAGTTCTTC
-	TRBV14	TRBJ1-2	TRBD1	CASSLRTGLYGYTF	TGTGCCAGCAGCCTGAGGACAGGACTTTATGGCTACACCTTC
-	TRBV6-6	TRBJ1-5	-	CASSYSSPDQPQHF	TGTGCCAGCAGCTATTCTTCCCCGGATCAGCCCCAGCATTTT
-	TRBV10-3	TRBJ2-5	-	CATASWETQYF	TGTGCCACCGCGAGCTGGGAGACCCAGTACTTC
-	TRBV27	TRBJ2-2	-	CASSSKVLYAGELFF	TGTGCCAGCAGTTCGAAGGTTCTATACGCCGGGGAGCTGTTTTTT
-	TRBV6-6	TRBJ1-4	-	CASSRQGLEKLFF	TGTGCCAGCAGTCGGCAGGGTCTCGAAAAACTGTTTTTT
-	TRBV5-1	TRBJ2-5	-	CASSPGRGRETQYF	TGCGCCAGCAGCCCCGGTCGGGGGCGAGAGACCCAGTACTTC
-	TRBV30	TRBJ2-4	-	CAWSGQLAKNIQYF	TGTGCCTGGAGTGGACAGCTAGCCAAAAACATTCAGTACTTC
-	TRBV19	TRBJ2-1	-	CASSMGGAYNEQFF	TGTGCCAGTAGTATGGGGGGCGCCTACAATGAGCAGTTCTTC
-	TRBV7-6	TRBJ2-1	TRBD2	CASSWLASGGAGGEQFF	TGTGCCAGCAGCTGGTTGGCTAGCGGGGGGGCCGGGGGTGAGCAGTTCTTC
-	TRBV7-2	TRBJ2-3	-	CASSLFAGKADTQYF	TGTGCCAGCAGCTTATTTGCGGGCAAGGCAGATACGCAGTATTTT
once	TRBV11-2	TRBJ2-5	-	CASSLEVGQRETQYF	TGTGCCAGCAGCTTAGAAGTTGGTCAACGGGAGACCCAGTACTTC
-	TRBV5-1	TRBJ2-3	-	CASSVAAGTDTQYF	TGCGCCAGCAGCGTGGCCGCTGGCACAGATACGCAGTATTTT
-	TRBV19	TRBJ1-6	-	CASRIGRTWTPLHF	TGTGCCAGTAGGATTGGCAGGACATGGACACCCCTCCACTTT
-	TRBV5-1	TRBJ1-6	TRBD1	CASSPQTGTNSPLHF	TGCGCCAGCAGCCCCCAGACAGGGACCAATTCACCCCTCCACTTT
-	TRBV30	TRBJ1-5	-	CAWSAGLDNQPQHF	TGTGCCTGGAGTGCAGGGCTAGACAATCAGCCCCAGCATTTT
-	TRBV10-1	TRBJ2-7	TRBD1	CASSDKSDRPFSYEQYF	TGCGCCAGCAGTGATAAGTCGGACAGGCCCTTTTCCTACGAGCAGTACTTC
-	TRBV11-2	TRBJ2-2	TRBD2	CASSWGLASGELFF	TGTGCCAGCAGTTGGGGACTAGCTTCCGGGGAGCTGTTTTTT
-	TRBV5-1	TRBJ1-4	-	CASSFSSSTNEKLFF	TGCGCCAGCAGCTTTAGCTCTTCAACTAATGAAAAACTGTTTTTT
-	TRBV5-5	TRBJ1-2	-	CASSLGPEPTNYGYTF	TGTGCCAGCAGCTTGGGCCCAGAACCTACTAACTATGGCTACACCTTC
-	TRBV29-1	TRBJ2-1	-	CSVSPRGAYNEQFF	TGCAGCGTTTCCCCCAGGGGAGCCTACAATGAGCAGTTCTTC
-	TRBV14	TRBJ1-1	-	CASSQDWGNTEAFF	TGTGCCAGCAGCCAAGATTGGGGGAACACTGAAGCTTTCTTT
-	TRBV7-2	TRBJ2-3	TRBD2	CASSLGTSGGADTQYF	TGTGCCAGCAGCCTGGGGACTAGCGGGGGGGCAGATACGCAGTATTTT
-	TRBV5-6	TRBJ1-2	-	CASSLERAGPNYGYTF	TGTGCCAGCAGCTTGGAAAGGGCTGGACCTAACTATGGCTACACCTTC
few	TRBV7-7	TRBJ2-2	TRBD1	CASSQTGVGELFF	TGTGCCAGCAGCCAGACAGGGGTCGGGGAGCTGTTTTTT
-	TRBV5-1	TRBJ2-2	-	CASSLGAGNTGELFF	TGCGCCAGCAGCTTGGGGGCAGGAAACACCGGGGAGCTGTTTTTT
-	TRBV18	TRBJ1-2	TRBD1	CASSPPRPNTGGVDGYTF	TGTGCCAGCTCACCACCCCGCCCTAATACAGGGGGCGTCGATGGCTACACCTTC
-	TRBV5-4	TRBJ2-3	-	CASSIAGNTDTQYF	TGTGCCAGCAGCATAGCAGGGAACACAGATACGCAGTATTTT
-	TRBV6-1	TRBJ2-7	TRBD2	CASRSGLAGIYEQYF	TGTGCCAGCAGGTCGGGACTAGCGGGGATCTACGAGCAGTACTTC
-	TRBV5-1	TRBJ2-3	-	CASSSGTAEDTQYF	TGCGCCAGCAGCTCCGGGACCGCCGAGGATACGCAGTATTTT
-	TRBV5-4	TRBJ2-3	TRBD2	CASSSKTSGKSTDTQYF	TGTGCCAGCAGCTCGAAGACTAGCGGGAAAAGCACAGATACGCAGTATTTT
once	TRBV13	TRBJ1-1	-	CASSFGDTEAFF	TGTGCCAGCAGCTTTGGCGACACTGAAGCTTTCTTT
-	TRBV5-4	TRBJ2-3	TRBD2	CASSLGLAGDLQGTQYF	TGTGCCAGCAGCTTGGGTCTAGCGGGGGACCTACAGGGTACGCAGTATTTT
-	TRBV5-5	TRBJ1-2	-	CASSLTAGSHYGYTF	TGTGCCAGCAGCTTGACGGCTGGGAGTCACTATGGCTACACCTTC
-	TRBV6-5	TRBJ2-1	-	CASTSPGGGNEQFF	TGTGCCAGCACTAGCCCAGGAGGAGGCAATGAGCAGTTCTTC
-	TRBV5-1	TRBJ1-4	-	CASSPLGGVGEKLFF	TGCGCCAGCAGCCCTCTGGGGGGGGTAGGAGAAAAACTGTTTTTT
once	TRBV6-1	TRBJ2-3	-	CASSEVVGGTDTQYF	TGTGCCAGCAGTGAGGTGGTTGGAGGCACAGATACGCAGTATTTT
-	TRBV18	TRBJ2-2	TRBD1	CASSTGTGANTGELFF	TGTGCCAGCTCAACCGGGACAGGAGCGAACACCGGGGAGCTGTTTTTT
few	TRBV2	TRBJ2-7	TRBD1	CASNGQGASYEQYF	TGTGCCAGCAATGGACAGGGGGCTTCCTACGAGCAGTACTTC
once	TRBV29-1	TRBJ2-5	-	CSVDSDRTETQYF	TGCAGCGTTGACTCAGACAGGACGGAGACCCAGTACTTC
-	TRBV19	TRBJ2-5	-	CASSPLRGRGRQETQYF	TGTGCCAGTAGTCCGCTAAGAGGCAGGGGAAGGCAAGAGACCCAGTACTTC
-	TRBV10-1	TRBJ2-2	-	CASSESAWRTGELFF	TGCGCCAGCAGTGAGTCGGCGTGGAGAACCGGGGAGCTGTTTTTT
-	TRBV6-4	TRBJ2-3	TRBD2	CASSDDQTSGRALIGTDTQYF	TGTGCCAGCAGTGACGATCAGACTAGCGGGAGGGCCCTCATAGGGACAGATACGCAGTATTTT
-	TRBV28	TRBJ2-1	-	CASRDWTASYNEQFF	TGTGCCAGCAGGGACTGGACAGCCTCCTACAATGAGCAGTTCTTC